Reported below is one T cell receptor (beta chain). Its antigen is still unknown. TCRdb keeps only in-frame clones here, not all; method: immunoSEQ multiplex PCR. Here the sample spans approximately 14,000 clones, roughly three quarters being singletons. CD4+ T cells from unexposed donors were obtained before the COVID-19 pandemic (2011-2018). CD4+ T cells were isolated from the cells after 10 days of culture. As cell numbers allowed, unexposed-donor CD4+ T cells faced SARS-CoV-2 S/N and four cold-coronavirus spikes. The data derive from a study of CD4 T cells in relation to SARS-CoV-2 and coronaviruses. In the study overall: Controls used an HIV-1 Nef peptide pool or no peptide. Study-level points and caveats: Each donor contributed either pre-pandemic or post-infection samples, not both.

There are 13 residues in the CDR3. V was cut by 5 bases and J by 0 bases, with 7 bases left in between. In germline, CDR1 is SEHNR, CDR2 FQNEAQ (reference sequence). The clonotype comes from a human donor in good health. The gene calls are TRBV7-9 and TRBJ1-1; no clear D. The material sequenced was CD4+ T cells from PBMCs, cultured in vitro. The CDR3 spells CASSALLNTEAFF. CDR3 nucleotides: TGTGCCAGCAGCGCGCTTTTGAACACTGAAGCTTTCTTT.